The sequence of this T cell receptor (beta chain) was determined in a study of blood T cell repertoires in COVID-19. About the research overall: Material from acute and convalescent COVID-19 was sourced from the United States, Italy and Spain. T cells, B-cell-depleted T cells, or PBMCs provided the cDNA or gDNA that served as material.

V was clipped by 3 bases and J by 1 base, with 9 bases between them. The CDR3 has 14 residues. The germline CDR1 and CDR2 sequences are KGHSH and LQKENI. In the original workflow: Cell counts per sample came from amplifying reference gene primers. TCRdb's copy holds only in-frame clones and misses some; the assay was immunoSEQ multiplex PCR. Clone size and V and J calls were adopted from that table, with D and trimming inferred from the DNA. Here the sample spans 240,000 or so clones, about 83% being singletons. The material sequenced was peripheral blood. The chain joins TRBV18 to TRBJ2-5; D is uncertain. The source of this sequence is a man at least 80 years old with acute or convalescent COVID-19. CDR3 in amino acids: CASSPEQLQETQYF. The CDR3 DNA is TGTGCCAGCTCACCGGAACAGCTCCAAGAGACCCAGTACTTC.